This T cell receptor (beta chain) stems from a study of CD8 T cells in Susac syndrome. Random hexamers primed reverse transcription of about 0.45 to 1 ug RNA. MiXCR was run by TCRdb on the immunoSEQ multiplex PCR reads, yielding one entry per CDR3 protein. This sample has around 77,000 distinct CDR3 sequences, with 96% found just once. The receptor comes from a human donor with multiple sclerosis. The sample consisted of CD4+ T cells from PBMCs.

CDR3 sequence reads: CASSQFTVSTDTQYF. Here the CDR3 DNA reads TGTGCCAGCAGCCAATTCACGGTTAGCACAGATACGCAGTATTTT. This chain joins TRBV3-1 and TRBJ2-3; D gene unclear. The CDR3 has 15 amino acids. CDR1 and CDR2 from the germline V gene are LGHDT and YNNKEL (reference sequence). The germline V and J ends were trimmed by 2 bases and 0 bases, with 9 bases remaining between them.